This TCR beta chain was sequenced during a study of T cells in Graves' hyperthyroidism and ophthalmopathy. Germline CDR1 MNHEY, CDR2 SVGEGT. The V end lost 2 bases, the J end lost 5 bases, and 12 bases lay between the germline ends. The CDR3 covers 14 residues. Across 18 months, stable Graves' hyperthyroidism was marked by no progression to ophthalmopathy. RNA transcripts yielded amplified TCR beta CDR3 regions. The HTBI set primed first-round TCR CDR3 RT-PCR. MiXCR, applied by TCRdb to the multiplex PCR reads, yields one record per CDR3 protein. Of about 500,000 distinct CDR3 sequences in the sample, over 15% were seen once. In its sample, this clonotype was seen many times.

The sample comprised blood. This clonotype was obtained from a woman aged 18-29 years with Graves' hyperthyroidism. The chain employs TRBV6-2 or TRBV6-3 and TRBJ2-5; no definite D call. The CDR3 is CASSYPRRWETQYF. The CDR3 DNA is TGTGCCAGCAGTTACCCACGCCGGTGGGAGACCCAGTACTTC.